This T cell receptor beta chain was identified in a study of CD8 T cells in ankylosing spondylitis. Per the germline V gene, CDR1 is SNHLY and CDR2 is FYNNEI. V dropped 1 base and J dropped 6 bases, with 7 bases sitting between them. CDR3 length: 14 amino acids. This clonotype has just a few counts. What it recognizes is unknown. Notes on the study in general: Enrichment of disease-linked clones was reportedly significant in matched ankylosing spondylitis synovial fluid. Ankylosing spondylitis blood appeared to carry a characteristic TCR beta motif of eight or nine highly homologous variants.

With molecular barcodes, quantitative 5'-RACE was used to make the TCR beta libraries. Using its own MiXCR run on the 5' RACE reads, TCRdb lists one record per CDR3 protein. The table has 250,000 to 300,000 distinct CDR3 sequences, around 18% seen once. This rearrangement joins TRBV2 to TRBJ1-6; D gene ambiguous. The receptor was derived from a male donor with ankylosing spondylitis or in good health (not recorded which). Source material: blood, either unsorted or a sorted T cell fraction (not recorded which). CDR3: CASSEGGGNSPLHF. The CDR3 DNA follows: TGTGCCAGCAGTGAAGGGGGAGGTAATTCACCCCTCCACTTT.